The T cell receptor (beta chain) described here comes from a study of shared clonotypes between healthy human individuals. Study-wide points: The study found lower generation probabilities in non-shared clonotypes than in those shared by all four donors. Only a few donors were included, so the genetic and exposure-history diversity represented was limited.

Researchers divided each subset's genomic DNA evenly across several immunoSEQ plates. In the original processing: As immunoSEQ supplied junction-only sequences (without quality scores), filtering differed. Method: immunoSEQ multiplex PCR; TCRdb's copy keeps in-frame clones and lacks some. For V, J and clone size, that table is used; D and trimming come from the DNA. The data show 850,000 to 1,200,000 clones, about 76% seen once. A word on this clone: The target antigen is unknown.

CDR3 length equals 16 residues. Germline CDR1 and CDR2: SGDLS and YYNGEE. The V end lost 0 bases, the J end lost 4 bases, and 16 bases lay between the germline ends. The sample was memory CD4+ T cells sorted from blood. The subset is: CD45RA-negative fraction. The origin of this receptor is a man aged 18 to 30 in good health. The chain joins TRBV9 to TRBJ1-1; D is ambiguous. The CDR3 sequence is CASSVAPQEGSTEAFF. CDR3 nucleotides: TGTGCCAGCAGCGTAGCTCCTCAGGAGGGTTCCACTGAAGCTTTCTTT.